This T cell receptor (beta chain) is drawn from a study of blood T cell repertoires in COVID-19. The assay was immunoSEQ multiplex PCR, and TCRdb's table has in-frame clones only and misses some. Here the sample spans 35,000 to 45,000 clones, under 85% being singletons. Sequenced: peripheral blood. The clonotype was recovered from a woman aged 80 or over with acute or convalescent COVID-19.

The CDR3 loop is CASSRDIQGYTF. In nucleotides, the CDR3 is TGTGCCAGCAGCCGGGACATCCAAGGCTACACCTTC. This sequence joins TRBV6-6 and TRBJ1-2; perhaps TRBD1 as D (6 bases). V was shortened by 6 bases and J by 8 bases, with 13 bases between the two germline ends. The CDR3 spans 12 residues. CDR1 and CDR2 (germline): MNHNY, SVGAGI (reference sequence).